What follows is one T cell receptor beta chain and its context. The data stem from a study of blood T cell repertoires in COVID-19. Background on the study: Acute-phase and convalescent COVID-19 samples originated in the United States, Italy and Spain. PBMCs, B-cell-depleted T cells, or T cells provided the cDNA or gDNA that made up the material.

In the original processing: Amplified reference gene primers provided the basis for estimating nucleated cell counts. Some clones are missing from TCRdb's copy, which holds only in-frame ones; the method was immunoSEQ multiplex PCR. Clone size and V and J calls were adopted from that table, with D and trimming inferred from the DNA. The top ten hold roughly 5.4% of the sample, which has tens of thousands of clones, about 88% seen once. The V and J ends lost 3 bases and 5 bases, in that order; junction bases with no gene match: 5. Per germline, CDR1 ENHRY and CDR2 SYGVKD. This CDR3 spans 14 amino acids.

Source material: peripheral blood. The chain links TRBV10-3 to TRBJ2-5, with 8 bases identical to TRBD1. The TCR was taken from a man in his forties with acute or convalescent COVID-19. CDR3 region: CAISDDRGAETQYF. The CDR3 coding sequence is TGTGCCATCAGTGATGACAGGGGCGCGGAGACCCAGTACTTC.